The 17 T cell receptor beta chains given below trace back to one sample, sequenced in a study of shared clonotypes between healthy human individuals. Assay used: immunoSEQ multiplex PCR; TCRdb lists only in-frame clones, some missing. Here the sample spans some 1.4 million clones, roughly 97% being singletons. The specimen sequenced was naive CD4+ T cells sorted from blood. Regarding subset: CD45RA+ positively selected. The receptors come from a man in his thirties or forties in good health.

The V and J genes are TRBV14 and TRBJ2-1; TRBD2 matches at 7 bases. The CDR3 is 16 amino acids. Germline V gene sequence: CDR1 SGHDN, CDR2 FVKESK. Germline trimming cut 0 bases from V and 9 bases from J; bases unmatched to any gene: 11. In DNA, the CDR3 is TGTGCCAGCAGCCAAGAACTGGCGGGAGTCACAGGTGAGCAGTTCTTC. Translation gives CASSQELAGVTGEQFF. The full variable domain, completed using reference TRBV14 and TRBJ2-1, is EAGVTQFPSHSVIEKGQTVTLRCDPISGHDNLYWYRRVMGKEIKFLLHFVKESKQDESGMPNNRFLAERTGGTYSTLKVQPAELEDSGVYFCASSQELAGVTGEQFFGPGTRLTVL.

The CDR3 protein is CASSAQGNSYNEQFF. CDR3 bases: TGCGCCAGCAGTGCTCAGGGAAACAGCTACAATGAGCAGTTCTTC. The rearrangement links TRBV10-1 to TRBJ2-1; possibly TRBD1 for D (5 bases). The ends were cut back, 4 bases at V and 3 bases at J, with 13 bases in the middle. There are 15 residues in the CDR3. Germline V gives CDR1 WNHNN, CDR2 SYGVQD (reference sequence).

The chain carries TRBV6-6 and TRBJ2-3, with TRBD1 matching over 9 bases. The V gene's germline CDR1 is MNHNY and CDR2 SVGAGI (reference sequence). Losses at the gene ends were 4 bases for V and 2 bases for J; bases not matched to a gene: 4. The CDR3 covers 15 residues. CDR3 sequence: CASSSRQGVTDTQYF. The CDR3, as DNA: TGTGCCAGCAGTTCCAGACAGGGGGTCACAGATACGCAGTATTTT.

This clone was seen a single time. The rearrangement uses TRBV5-6 and TRBJ1-2, with a weak D call TRBD1 (5 bases). This CDR3 comprises 15 residues. Germline values: CDR1 SGHDT, CDR2 YYEEEE. The ends were cut back, 1 base at V and 3 bases at J, with 13 bases in the middle. This chain's CDR3 is CASSLWGGGDYGYTF. The CDR3 coding sequence is TGTGCCAGCAGCTTGTGGGGCGGCGGGGACTATGGCTACACCTTC. The complete variable domain, with remaining parts taken from reference TRBV5-6 and TRBJ1-2, reads DAGVTQSPTHLIKTRGQQVTLRCSPKSGHDTVSWYQQALGQGPQFIFQYYEEEERQRGNFPDRFSGHQFPNYSSELNVNALLLGDSALYLCASSLWGGGDYGYTFGSGTRLTVV.

In regard to this clone: This sample also contains other DNA sequences that code for the same CDR3. The chain links TRBV5-1 to TRBJ2-1; D ambiguous. V shed 0 bases and J shed 10 bases, with 8 bases lying between them. This CDR3 contains 12 residues. From germline, CDR1 is SGHRS and CDR2 YFSETQ. The CDR3 sequence: CASSLVVGEQFF. The CDR3 DNA is TGCGCCAGCAGCTTGGTAGTGGGAGAGCAGTTCTTC.

This chain uses TRBV5-1 with TRBJ1-1, with D unresolved. CDR3 length: 13 amino acids. Germline V CDR1 and CDR2: SGHRS, YFSETQ. Trimming took off 4 bases at V and 6 bases at J, with 13 bases between the two ends. CDR3 sequence: CASSRDRTSEAFF. DNA of the CDR3: TGCGCCAGCAGCCGAGACCGTACCTCTGAAGCTTTCTTT. The entire variable domain, with the rest obtained from reference TRBV5-1 and TRBJ1-1, is as follows: KAGVTQTPRYLIKTRGQQVTLSCSPISGHRSVSWYQQTPGQGLQFLFEYFSETQRNKGNFPGRFSGRQFSNSRSEMNVSTLELGDSALYLCASSRDRTSEAFFGQGTRLTVV.

The chain recombines TRBV10-3 with TRBJ2-5, with D perhaps TRBD1 (5 bases). Trimming removed 4 bases at V and 1 base at J, with 10 bases between. The CDR3 sequence is 14 residues long. Germline values: CDR1 ENHRY, CDR2 SYGVKD. CDR3 sequence: CAISGGSSQETQYF. The CDR3 region has the DNA TGTGCCATCAGTGGGGGCTCTAGCCAAGAGACCCAGTACTTC.

This clone was seen only once. The chain couples TRBV18 to TRBJ2-7; 12 nucleotides agree with TRBD2. From germline, CDR1 is KGHSH and CDR2 LQKENI. The length of the CDR3 is 15 residues. V was pared by 5 bases and J by 7 bases, with 9 bases of the junction left unmatched. CDR3 nucleotides: TGTGCCAGCTCATCGAGACTAGCGGGAGTTGGGGAGCAGTACTTC. It specifies CASSSRLAGVGEQYF.

The chain links TRBV6-4 to TRBJ2-3; D is perhaps TRBD1 or TRBD2 (5 bases each). The germline V gene has CDR1 MRHNA and CDR2 SNTAGT. Trimming stripped 6 bases from V and 6 bases from J, with 13 bases between. There are 13 residues in the CDR3. The CDR3 DNA reads TGTGCCAGCAGCCGGGACGATGGGGATACGCAGTATTTT. As protein: CASSRDDGDTQYF.

Concerning this clone itself: In the same sample, other DNA sequences code for this CDR3. The chain has TRBV28 and TRBJ2-3; no firm D call. V was cut by 8 bases and J by 0 bases, with 9 bases left in between. Germline V gives CDR1 MDHEN, CDR2 SYDVKM. CDR3 size: 13 residues. For the CDR3, the DNA is TGTGCCAGCTCACAGCCTAGCACAGATACGCAGTATTTT. It encodes CASSQPSTDTQYF.

The V call is TRBV5-1, the J call TRBJ2-1, with D perhaps given as TRBD1 or TRBD2 (5 bases each). The V gene's germline CDR1 is SGHRS and CDR2 YFSETQ. V dropped 6 bases and J dropped 0 bases, with 13 bases sitting between them. This CDR3 comprises 15 residues. CDR3: CASTRDQSSYNEQFF. The CDR3 nucleotides read TGCGCCAGCACCCGGGACCAGAGCTCCTACAATGAGCAGTTCTTC.

The CDR3 DNA sequence: TGTGCCAGCAGCTTCGATGGGGGGTACAATGAGCAGTTCTTC. Translating gives CASSFDGGYNEQFF. V usage is TRBV7-8 and J usage is TRBJ2-1; tentatively, D is TRBD2 (6 bases). The CDR3 loop spans 14 amino acids. V gave up 3 bases and J gave up 4 bases, with 10 bases separating them. The germline gives CDR1 SGHVS, CDR2 FQNEAQ.

The CDR3 protein is CASSPHPGLARAYEQYF. For the CDR3, the DNA is TGCGCCAGCAGCCCTCACCCGGGACTAGCGAGAGCCTACGAGCAGTACTTC. The V and J genes are TRBV4-1 and TRBJ2-7; 10 bases map to TRBD2. This CDR3 is built from 17 residues. Trimming at V came to 4 bases and at J to 2 bases, leaving 11 bases not matched to a gene. Looked up from germline, CDR1 is MGHRA and CDR2 is YSYEKL.

V and J are TRBV28 and TRBJ2-7, with 7 nucleotides matching TRBD1. The germline CDR1 and CDR2 sequences are MDHEN and SYDVKM. With V trimmed by 8 bases and J by 4 bases, 5 bases remained unmatched. CDR3 length equals 12 residues. CDR3 region: CASYDREYEQYF. The CDR3 DNA reads as TGTGCCAGCTACGACAGGGAGTACGAGCAGTACTTC.

V usage is TRBV5-4 and J usage is TRBJ2-1; TRBD1 matches at 9 bases. The ends lost 2 bases at V and 5 bases at J; junction bases unmatched: 5. From germline, CDR1 is SGHNT and CDR2 YYREEE (reference sequence). The CDR3 sequence is 15 residues long. DNA of the CDR3: TGTGCCAGCAGCTTCGGACAGGGGCCCGACAATGAGCAGTTCTTC. Translated: CASSFGQGPDNEQFF.

This chain uses TRBV19 with TRBJ2-3; D is unclear. V lost 6 bases and J 2 bases, leaving 15 bases between the germline ends. The CDR3 covers 15 residues. The germline CDR1 and CDR2 sequences are LNHDA and SQIVND (reference sequence). CDR3 sequence: CASRAYTRATDTQYF. CDR3 bases: TGTGCCAGTAGGGCTTACACCCGGGCCACAGATACGCAGTATTTT.

The rearrangement uses TRBV28 and TRBJ1-1, with D uncertain. V dropped 3 bases and J dropped 1 base, with 6 bases sitting between them. CDR1 is MDHEN, CDR2 SYDVKM, per germline. CDR3 length: 13 amino acids. CDR3 protein: CASSLARNTEAFF. The CDR3, as DNA: TGTGCCAGCAGTTTGGCCCGGAACACTGAAGCTTTCTTT. The entire variable domain, with the rest obtained from reference TRBV28 and TRBJ1-1, is as follows: DVKVTQSSRYLVKRTGEKVFLECVQDMDHENMFWYRQDPGLGLRLIYFSYDVKMKEKGDIPEGYSVSREKKERFSLILESASTNQTSMYLCASSLARNTEAFFGQGTRLTVV.